The clone carrying this T cell receptor (beta chain) was counted a few times. Its antigen is unknown. The entry originates in a study of T cell responses to AZD1222 COVID-19 vaccine. Study at large: Pooled samples include second doses given at about 4 or 12 weeks.

Unmatched junction bases numbered 6, after V lost 4 bases and J lost 3 bases. CDR1 is ENHRY, CDR2 SYGVKD, per germline. CDR3 length equals 15 residues. Study observations and caveats: Only a handful of people who got AZD1222 tested seropositive at baseline. Nearly half of the spike-specific TCRs reportedly recognize variant regions that carry no mutations. The peak T cell response came first, and repertoires were sampled only after it.

The protocol was immunoSEQ multiplex PCR, while the TCRdb copy is restricted to in-frame clones and leaves out a portion. The sample lists some 200,000 clones; more than 75% were seen once. The clonotype comes from an adult in good health. The specimen comprised peripheral blood, sampled on day 0 of AZD1222 vaccination. The gene calls are TRBV10-3 and TRBJ1-5; 7 nucleotides agree with TRBD1. The CDR3, as DNA: TGTGCCATCAGTGGGGACAGAGATTTCAATCAGCCCCAGCATTTT. Encoded protein: CAISGDRDFNQPQHF.